One sample yielded the 30 T cell receptor beta chains listed below, sequenced in a study of T cell changes during pregnancy in multiple sclerosis (dated by TCRdb to between 2018 and 2021). Libraries were made using the immunoSEQ multiplex PCR assay. Not all clones reach the TCRdb copy of this immuneACCESS table, which keeps in-frame sequences only. Checked studies attribute under half of the gap to unresolved V genes and leave the rest unexplained. The sample table holds about 48,000 clones, of which 85% to 95% were seen once. The top ten hold roughly 0.85% of the sample. The sample consisted of CD4+ T cells from peripheral blood mononuclear cells, taken in the second trimester of pregnancy. The receptors were sampled from a female donor in good health, enrolled as a control in a pregnancy study.

This chain joins TRBV7-2 and TRBJ2-7, with D possibly matching TRBD1 (6 bases). CDR1 SGHTA and CDR2 FQGNSA come from the germline V gene. The CDR3 runs to 11 residues. V dropped 3 bases and J dropped 7 bases, with 7 bases sitting between them. The CDR3 DNA follows: TGTGCCAGCAGCTTGGGGACAGAGCAGTACTTC. Encoded protein: CASSLGTEQYF.

The rearrangement links TRBV20-1 to TRBJ2-7; the D is unclear. The CDR3 runs to 11 residues. Germline V CDR1 and CDR2: DFQATT, SNEGSKA (reference sequence). V was cut by 5 bases and J by 6 bases, with 11 bases left in between. The CDR3 sequence: CSALQWAEQYF. In DNA form, the CDR3 reads TGCAGTGCTTTGCAGTGGGCCGAGCAGTACTTC.

The chain joins TRBV28 to TRBJ2-7, with 7 bases lining up with TRBD1. Germline V CDR1 and CDR2: MDHEN, SYDVKM. V lost 7 bases to trimming and J lost 3 bases; unmatched junction nucleotides: 9. This CDR3 is built from 14 residues. CDR3 loop: CASTPGTAYYEQYF. CDR3 DNA: TGTGCCAGCACCCCCGGGACAGCCTACTACGAGCAGTACTTC.

The chain recombines TRBV5-4 with TRBJ2-6, with 10 nucleotides matching TRBD1. The V gene's germline CDR1 is SGHNT and CDR2 YYREEE (reference sequence). The trim removed 0 bases at V and 1 base at J, leaving 1 base unmatched. CDR3 size: 17 residues. DNA of the CDR3: TGTGCCAGCAGCTTGGGACAGGGGGCATCTGGGGCCAACGTCCTGACTTTC. Translating gives CASSLGQGASGANVLTF.

The chain couples TRBV10-1 to TRBJ1-1, with D perhaps matching TRBD1 (5 bases). The CDR3 is 14 amino acids. V dropped 9 bases and J dropped 3 bases, with 17 bases sitting between them. Germline CDR1 WNHNN, CDR2 SYGVQD (reference sequence). CDR3 DNA: TGCGCCAGTGGGGCCTCATGGGAGGACACTGAAGCTTTCTTT. It codes for CASGASWEDTEAFF.

This chain links TRBV28 with TRBJ2-7; 8 bases line up with TRBD2. CDR1 is MDHEN and CDR2 is SYDVKM in the germline V gene. V trimming: 1 base; J trimming: 0 bases; junction bases outside the gene matches: 8. The CDR3 has 17 amino acids. CDR3 sequence (DNA): TGTGCCAGCAGTTTATTCATCCGCGGGGGGACCTCCTACGAGCAGTACTTC. This codes for CASSLFIRGGTSYEQYF.

This clone appeared once. The gene calls are TRBV6-1 and TRBJ2-5, with 10 nucleotides matching TRBD2. The germline gives CDR1 MNHNS, CDR2 SASEGT. The CDR3 is made up of 15 amino acids. The trim removed 6 bases at V and 5 bases at J, leaving 9 bases unmatched. The CDR3 DNA reads as TGTGCCAGCAGGACTATAGCGGGAGGAGATGAGACCCAGTACTTC. The encoded protein is CASRTIAGGDETQYF.

The V and J genes are TRBV25-1 and TRBJ1-5; 8 nucleotides line up with TRBD1. Germline assignment: CDR1 MGHDK and CDR2 SYGVNS. This CDR3 has 14 residues. With V trimmed by 4 bases and J by 6 bases, 5 bases remained unmatched. CDR3 amino acids: CASSATGEGQPQHF. The CDR3 DNA is TGTGCCAGCAGTGCGACAGGGGAAGGTCAGCCCCAGCATTTT.

The rearrangement uses TRBV2 and TRBJ2-1; D is perhaps TRBD2 (5 bases). The V gene lost 3 bases and the J gene lost 3 bases, with 12 bases spanning the gap. CDR1 and CDR2 (germline): SNHLY, FYNNEI. This CDR3 has 15 residues. The CDR3 sequence: CASSEDFPYYNEQFF. CDR3 bases: TGTGCCAGCAGTGAGGACTTCCCATACTACAATGAGCAGTTCTTC.

J is TRBJ2-2 and V is TRBV29-1, with D uncertain. Germline loops: CDR1 SQVTM, CDR2 ANQGSEA. Between the trimmed V and J ends, which lost 4 bases and 6 bases, there was a span of 12 bases. The CDR3 spans 13 residues. CDR3 loop: CSVVYLTAGELFF. CDR3 coding DNA: TGCAGCGTTGTATATTTAACGGCCGGGGAGCTGTTTTTT.

The genes are TRBV7-6 and TRBJ1-3; unclear D gene. V was pared by 1 base and J by 6 bases, with 19 bases between. The CDR3 covers 17 residues. Germline V gives CDR1 SGHVS, CDR2 FNYEAQ. The CDR3 here is CASSLGGFGVQLNTIYF. Written as DNA, the CDR3 is TGTGCCAGCAGCTTAGGAGGGTTCGGGGTCCAGCTAAACACCATATATTTT.

This chain uses TRBV14 with TRBJ1-3, with a tentative D call TRBD1 (5 bases). V gave up 4 bases and J gave up 3 bases, with 7 bases separating them. This CDR3 is 13 amino acids long. Germline V gene lookup returns CDR1 SGHDN and CDR2 FVKESK. Here the CDR3 reads CASSRQGGNTIYF. The CDR3 DNA reads as TGTGCCAGCAGCCGCCAGGGTGGAAACACCATATATTTT.

V is TRBV19 and J is TRBJ1-1; perhaps TRBD1 as D (5 bases). The CDR3 contains 14 residues. The germline gives CDR1 LNHDA, CDR2 SQIVND (reference sequence). Trimming left V 5 bases short and J 3 bases short, with 13 bases between. CDR3 sequence (DNA): TGTGCCAGTAGTCTCTTAGGGGCCGACACTGAAGCTTTCTTT. Translating it yields CASSLLGADTEAFF.

The chain combines TRBV11-1 with TRBJ2-4, with a weak D call TRBD2 (7 bases). The V gene's germline CDR1 is SGHAT and CDR2 FQDESV (reference sequence). This CDR3 comprises 15 residues. The V end was cut by 4 bases, the J end by 2 bases, with 12 bases between. The CDR3 reads CASSYREGTKNIQYF. The CDR3 nucleotides read TGTGCCAGCAGCTACAGGGAGGGGACCAAAAACATTCAGTACTTC.

The chain combines TRBV5-6 with TRBJ2-5; the match to TRBD1 covers 7 bases. CDR1 SGHDT and CDR2 YYEEEE come from the germline V gene. The CDR3 loop spans 15 amino acids. V was clipped by 0 bases and J by 5 bases; unmatched bases: 7. This chain's CDR3 is CASSLDGTEGETQYF. The CDR3 region has the DNA TGTGCCAGCAGCTTGGATGGGACAGAGGGCGAGACCCAGTACTTC.

This sequence joins TRBV29-1 and TRBJ2-1, with D tentatively TRBD2 (5 bases). The germline gives CDR1 SQVTM, CDR2 ANQGSEA. The CDR3 has 11 amino acids. The V and J ends lost 6 bases and 8 bases respectively, with 11 bases between them. The CDR3 DNA reads as TGCAGCGTCCCCGGGGTATATGAGCAGTTCTTC. It is translated as CSVPGVYEQFF.

The chain carries TRBV18 and TRBJ1-4; 7 positions agree with TRBD1. CDR3 size: 13 residues. The germline V gene has CDR1 KGHSH and CDR2 LQKENI. Trimming cost V 6 bases and J 4 bases; bases outside gene matches: 2. In DNA form, the CDR3 reads TGTGCCAGCTCGGGACAGATTAATGAAAAACTGTTTTTT. Residues: CASSGQINEKLFF.

This chain joins TRBV28 and TRBJ1-1; D might be TRBD1 (5 bases). The germline V gene encodes CDR1 MDHEN and CDR2 SYDVKM. V was pared by 5 bases and J by 1 base, with 14 bases between. The CDR3 runs to 15 residues. For the CDR3, the DNA is TGTGCCAGCAGTCTTATCTTAGGGGCGAACACTGAAGCTTTCTTT. This codes for CASSLILGANTEAFF.

The chain has TRBV7-6 and TRBJ2-2, with TRBD2 as a possible D gene (6 bases). Trimming removed 8 bases at V and 4 bases at J, with 20 bases between. The germline V gene encodes CDR1 SGHVS and CDR2 FNYEAQ. This CDR3 comprises 16 residues. The DNA for the CDR3 is TGTGCCAGCGATCGTAGTTGGGCGGGACTCACCGGGGAGCTGTTTTTT. This codes for CASDRSWAGLTGELFF. Complete variable domain (other parts from reference TRBV7-6 and TRBJ2-2): GAGVSQSPRYKVTKRGQDVALRCDPISGHVSLYWYRQALGQGPEFLTYFNYEAQQDKSGLPNDRFSAERPEGSISTLTIQRTEQRDSAMYRCASDRSWAGLTGELFFGEGSRLTVL.

This sequence joins TRBV12-1 and TRBJ1-3; the table's D call, TRBD1, was not checked against the DNA. TRBV12-1 counts as a pseudogene. This CDR3 comprises 17 residues. Here the CDR3 DNA reads TGTGCCAGCAGCCCGAGGACAGGGGAGAATTCTGGAAACACCATATATTTT. Its protein is CASSPRTGENSGNTIYF.

This sequence joins TRBV11-2 and TRBJ1-3, with 7 bases fitting TRBD1. Per germline, CDR1 SGHAT and CDR2 FQNNGV. CDR3 length: 17 amino acids. J was trimmed by 1 base and V by 1 base; bases with no gene match: 7. In DNA form, the CDR3 reads TGTGCCAGCAGCTTAGGTGCTAGGGGGCGGTCTGGAAACACCATATATTTT. Residues: CASSLGARGRSGNTIYF.

The V gene is TRBV6-1, the J gene TRBJ1-2, with D tentatively TRBD1 (5 bases). CDR3 length: 15 amino acids. CDR1 MNHNS and CDR2 SASEGT come from the germline V gene. The germline V and J ends were trimmed by 0 bases and 3 bases, with 11 bases remaining between them. CDR3 in DNA: TGTGCCAGCAGTGAAGCTGGAGGGGTAGACTATGGCTACACCTTC. Translation: CASSEAGGVDYGYTF.

The chain combines TRBV5-1 with TRBJ2-5; tentative D call: TRBD2 (5 bases). This CDR3 spans 13 amino acids. V was pared by 3 bases and J by 5 bases, with 11 bases between. In germline, CDR1 is SGHRS, CDR2 YFSETQ. In DNA, the CDR3 is TGCGCCAGCAGCTCGGGGATCGGTGAGACCCAGTACTTC. Translation gives CASSSGIGETQYF.

The genes are TRBV29-1 and TRBJ2-1, with 8 bases matching TRBD1. CDR3 length: 15 residues. Germline assignment: CDR1 SQVTM and CDR2 ANQGSEA. The V gene end was trimmed by 3 bases and the J gene end by 5 bases; junction bases not matched to a gene: 9. The CDR3: CSVEIARGPHNEQFF. The CDR3 DNA is TGCAGCGTTGAGATCGCCAGGGGGCCCCACAATGAGCAGTTCTTC.

In this sample, this clone turned up once. The chain employs TRBV27 and TRBJ2-7, with D perhaps TRBD2 (6 bases). Germline values: CDR1 MNHEY, CDR2 SMNVEV (reference sequence). V was cut by 7 bases and J by 3 bases, with 22 bases left in between. The CDR3 consists of 16 residues. The CDR3 is CASTALDGSLHYEQYF. The CDR3 DNA sequence: TGTGCCAGCACCGCCCTTGACGGGAGTCTTCACTACGAGCAGTACTTC.

The gene calls are TRBV7-8 and TRBJ1-1, with D possibly TRBD1 on 5 matching bases. This CDR3 is 14 amino acids long. CDR1 is SGHVS, CDR2 FQNEAQ, per germline. Trimming stripped 5 bases from V and 3 bases from J, with 13 bases between. The CDR3 nucleotides read TGTGCCAGCAGCGGGCAAGTCAGGGACACTGAAGCTTTCTTT. Translating gives CASSGQVRDTEAFF.

This chain uses TRBV20-1 with TRBJ2-1; D is possibly TRBD1 (6 bases). The CDR3 is made up of 11 amino acids. The germline V and J ends were trimmed by 6 bases and 10 bases, with 13 bases remaining between them. Looked up from germline, CDR1 is DFQATT and CDR2 is SNEGSKA (reference sequence). Written as DNA, the CDR3 is TGCAGTGCGAGGACAGATCGCGAGCAGTTCTTC. Its protein is CSARTDREQFF.

V and J are TRBV18 and TRBJ1-5; D might be TRBD1 (6 bases). Trimming took off 0 bases at V and 6 bases at J, with 12 bases between the two ends. Germline CDR1 reads KGHSH; CDR2 reads LQKENI. The CDR3 contains 15 residues. CDR3 protein: CASSPPKGGVQPQHF. CDR3 nucleotides: TGTGCCAGCTCACCACCTAAGGGGGGGGTTCAGCCCCAGCATTTT.

V is TRBV7-2 and J is TRBJ1-1, with D possibly being TRBD1 (5 bases). This CDR3 has 14 residues. Germline lookup yields CDR1 SGHTA and CDR2 FQGNSA. The V and J ends lost 0 bases and 3 bases respectively, with 8 bases between them. CDR3 nucleotides: TGTGCCAGCAGCTTAGCGAAAGGGGACACTGAAGCTTTCTTT. This encodes CASSLAKGDTEAFF.

In this sample, this clone turned up a few times. The chain couples TRBV16 to TRBJ2-1; 10 positions match TRBD2. This CDR3 is built from 16 residues. V trimming: 4 bases; J trimming: 8 bases; junction bases outside the gene matches: 11. Germline V gene data show CDR1 as KGHSY and CDR2 as FQNENV. The CDR3 DNA follows: TGTGCCAGCAGCCCAATCACTAGCGGGAAGGTTCATGAGCAGTTCTTC. Amino acid sequence: CASSPITSGKVHEQFF.